This T cell receptor beta chain was recovered during a study of T cell responses to AZD1222 COVID-19 vaccine. Regarding the study as a whole: Repertoire samples came only from after the peak T cell response. Spike-spanning, vaccine-associated CD4 TCRs were dominant at 160-218 and 743-854. Clonal diversity may have been underestimated in mostly white British donors.

The CDR3 totals 15 residues. Trimming removed 6 bases at V and 6 bases at J, with 17 bases between. Germline loops: CDR1 MNHEY, CDR2 SMNVEV (reference sequence). Using immunoSEQ multiplex PCR, the repertoire was profiled, and TCRdb retains in-frame clones only, with some absent. The sample records 150,000 to 200,000 clones, around nine tenths being singletons. Comments on this clone: The antigen remains undetermined.

This chain links TRBV27 with TRBJ2-2; weak D call: TRBD2 (6 bases). This TCR was sampled from an adult who received the AZD1222 COVID-19 vaccine. This material consisted of peripheral blood, taken 28 days after the second AZD1222 dose. Here the CDR3 reads CASSQAGGKAGELFF. CDR3 DNA: TGTGCCAGCAGCCAGGCCGGGGGTAAGGCCGGGGAGCTGTTTTTT.